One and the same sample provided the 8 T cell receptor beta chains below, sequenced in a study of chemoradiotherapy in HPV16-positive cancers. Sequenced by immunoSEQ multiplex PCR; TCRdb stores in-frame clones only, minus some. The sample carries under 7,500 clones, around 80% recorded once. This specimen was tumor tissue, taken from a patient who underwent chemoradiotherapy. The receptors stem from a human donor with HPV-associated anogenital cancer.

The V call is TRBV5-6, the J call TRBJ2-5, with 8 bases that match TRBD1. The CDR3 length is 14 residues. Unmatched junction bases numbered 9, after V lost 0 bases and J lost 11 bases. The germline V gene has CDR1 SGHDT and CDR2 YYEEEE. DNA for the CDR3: TGTGCCAGCAGCTTGGAGCAGGGGGCACTAGGGCAGTACTTC. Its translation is CASSLEQGALGQYF.

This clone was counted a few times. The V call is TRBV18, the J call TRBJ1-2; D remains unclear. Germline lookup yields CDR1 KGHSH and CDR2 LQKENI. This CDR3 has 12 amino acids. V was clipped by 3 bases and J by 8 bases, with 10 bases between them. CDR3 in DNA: TGTGCCAGCTCACCGGTAGAGGGCGGCTACACCTTC. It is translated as CASSPVEGGYTF.

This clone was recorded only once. The CDR3 DNA reads TGTGCCAGCAGCTTATTTGGTTATCAGCCCCAGCATTTT. This translates into CASSLFGYQPQHF. The chain joins TRBV7-2 to TRBJ1-5; no definite D call. From germline, CDR1 is SGHTA and CDR2 FQGNSA. Trimming cost V 2 bases and J 5 bases, with 7 bases left between them. The CDR3 is 13 amino acids.

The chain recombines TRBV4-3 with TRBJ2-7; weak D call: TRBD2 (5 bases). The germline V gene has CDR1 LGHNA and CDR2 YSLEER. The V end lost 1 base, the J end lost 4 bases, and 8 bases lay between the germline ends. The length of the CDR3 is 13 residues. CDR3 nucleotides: TGCGCCAGCAGCCAAGGGCTAGCTTACGAGCAGTACTTC. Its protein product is CASSQGLAYEQYF.

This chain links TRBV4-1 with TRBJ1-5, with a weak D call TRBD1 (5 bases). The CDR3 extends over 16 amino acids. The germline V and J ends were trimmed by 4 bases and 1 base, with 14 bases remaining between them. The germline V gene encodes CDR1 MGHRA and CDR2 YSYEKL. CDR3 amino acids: CASSLRGEMSNQPQHF. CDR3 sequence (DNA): TGCGCCAGCAGCCTCCGAGGGGAAATGAGCAATCAGCCCCAGCATTTT.

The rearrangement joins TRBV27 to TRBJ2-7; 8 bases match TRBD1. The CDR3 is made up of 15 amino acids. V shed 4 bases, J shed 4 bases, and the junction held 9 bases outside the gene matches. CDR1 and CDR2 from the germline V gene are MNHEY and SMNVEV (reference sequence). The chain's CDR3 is CASSSAPGQEYEQYF. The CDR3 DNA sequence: TGTGCCAGCAGTTCAGCCCCGGGACAGGAATACGAGCAGTACTTC.

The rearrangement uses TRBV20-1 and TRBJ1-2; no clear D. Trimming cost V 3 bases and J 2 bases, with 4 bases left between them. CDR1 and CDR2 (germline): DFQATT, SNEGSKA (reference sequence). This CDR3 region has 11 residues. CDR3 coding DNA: TGCAGTGCTAGCGAAAACTATGGCTACACCTTC. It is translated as CSASENYGYTF.

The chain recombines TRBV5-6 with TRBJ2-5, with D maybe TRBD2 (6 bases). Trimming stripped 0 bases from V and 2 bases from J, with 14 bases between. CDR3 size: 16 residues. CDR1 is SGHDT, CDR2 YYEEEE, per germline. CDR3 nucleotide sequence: TGTGCCAGCAGCTTGGCAAGGGTTGCGGGACAAGAGACCCAGTACTTC. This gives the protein CASSLARVAGQETQYF.